The 9 T cell receptor beta chains reported below all come from one sample, sequenced in a study of shared clonotypes between healthy human individuals. Using immunoSEQ multiplex PCR, the repertoire was profiled, and TCRdb retains in-frame clones only, with some absent. The sample has roughly 2.2 million clones; more than 80% are singletons. Material: naive CD4+ T cells from PBMCs. Subset in this sample: CD45RA+ positively selected. These receptors were taken from a man younger than 35 in good health. Some clones in this sample may be carry-over from other donors' samples.

The rearrangement uses TRBV21-1 and TRBJ1-1. TRBV21-1 has pseudogene status. The length of the CDR3 is 16 residues. The CDR3 here is CASSNKTSPENTEAFF. In DNA, the CDR3 is TGTGCCAGCAGTAACAAAACTTCCCCAGAGAACACTGAAGCTTTCTTT.

In the case of this clone: The germline gene is not matched at one end of the junction; a read error may be the cause. The V and J genes are TRBV20-1 and TRBJ1-4; 7 bases agree with TRBD1. The CDR3 sequence is 11 residues long. Germline CDR1 DFQATT, CDR2 SNEGSKA (reference sequence). The CDR3 nucleotides read TGTGCCGGGACAGAAAATGAAAAACTGTTTTTT. This translates into CAGTENEKLFF.

This clone was observed once. The chain employs TRBV18 and TRBJ2-1; TRBD2 matches at 13 bases. CDR3 length equals 17 residues. V dropped 4 bases and J dropped 7; count of bases not matched to a gene: 10. From germline, CDR1 is KGHSH and CDR2 LQKENI. CDR3 amino acids: CASSHNSGLAGSNEQFF. The DNA for the CDR3 is TGTGCCAGCTCACACAATTCGGGACTAGCGGGAAGTAATGAGCAGTTCTTC.

The V and J genes are TRBV14 and TRBJ1-1, with D perhaps TRBD1 (5 bases). V was shortened by 0 bases and J by 4 bases, with 15 bases between the two germline ends. The CDR3 covers 16 residues. CDR1 is SGHDN and CDR2 is FVKESK in the germline V gene. The CDR3 reads CASSQEVRGWGTEAFF. The CDR3 DNA reads TGTGCCAGCAGCCAAGAAGTCCGGGGCTGGGGCACTGAAGCTTTCTTT.

The rearrangement uses TRBV9 and TRBJ2-3; 8 bases map to TRBD2. V was pared by 0 bases and J by 12 bases, with 6 bases of the junction left unmatched. Germline values: CDR1 SGDLS, CDR2 YYNGEE. The CDR3 runs to 13 residues. CDR3 residues: CASSVDGLANQYF. The DNA of the CDR3 is TGTGCCAGCAGCGTAGATGGACTAGCCAACCAGTATTTT.

The rearrangement uses TRBV18 and TRBJ1-1; tentatively, D is TRBD1 (6 bases). The V gene lost 7 bases and the J gene lost 3 bases, with 21 bases spanning the gap. This CDR3 has 16 residues. Germline-derived CDR1 and CDR2 are KGHSH and LQKENI. CDR3 DNA: TGTGCCAGCTACAAGGGGGGCAGCGGAATGGACACTGAAGCTTTCTTT. It is translated as CASYKGGSGMDTEAFF.

The chain is built from TRBV4-1 and TRBJ1-5; no firm D call. CDR3 length equals 16 residues. CDR1 is MGHRA and CDR2 is YSYEKL in the germline V gene. V lost 0 bases to trimming and J lost 1 base, with 10 bases between them. The DNA of the CDR3 is TGCGCCAGCAGCCAAGATTCGTTCGGGAGCAATCAGCCCCAGCATTTT. Protein product: CASSQDSFGSNQPQHF.

The V and J genes are TRBV4-1 and TRBJ2-4; 7 bases align to TRBD2. V lost 4 bases, J lost 4 bases, and 4 bases stayed unmatched. Germline CDR1 MGHRA, CDR2 YSYEKL. CDR3 length equals 14 residues. The CDR3 DNA reads TGCGCCAGCAGCCCTCTGGGACTAAAAAACATTCAGTACTTC. This sequence encodes CASSPLGLKNIQYF.

The rearrangement links TRBV28 to TRBJ2-5; a weak D match, TRBD2 (5 bases). This CDR3 is 13 amino acids long. Germline-derived CDR1 and CDR2 are MDHEN and SYDVKM. V was trimmed by 3 bases and J by 5 bases, leaving 10 bases between them. The chain's CDR3 is CASSFPGRETQYF. The CDR3 coding sequence is TGTGCCAGCAGTTTTCCGGGAAGGGAGACCCAGTACTTC.